Listed below are T cell receptor beta chains from one sample, sequenced in a study of human T cells and chemical hapten exposure. TCRdb reanalysed the RACE reads using MiXCR and keeps one entry per CDR3 protein. The sample has fewer than 80,000 distinct CDR3 sequences, 9.5% to 11% seen once. The source material was whole blood, sampled in connection with sensitization to the hapten diphenylcyclopropenone (DPC). These receptors all stem from a woman in her 30s with alopecia areata. Some clones in this sample may be carry-over from other donors' samples. The CDR3 runs from the conserved cysteine through the conserved F or W. A D gene is named only where the DNA matches it firmly. Size values are once, few and many counts, or a class for expanded clones, and some rows have none.

clone_size: NA
v_call: TRBV20-1
j_call: TRBJ2-1
d_call: NA
cdr3_aa: CSAPLGLGYNEQFF
cdr3_nt: TGCAGTGCTCCCCTAGGCCTAGGTTACAATGAGCAGTTCTTC

clone_size: NA
v_call: TRBV5-6
j_call: TRBJ2-7
d_call: NA
cdr3_aa: CASSTSGMSYEQYF
cdr3_nt: TGTGCCAGCAGCACTTCCGGGATGTCTTACGAGCAGTACTTC

clone_size: many
v_call: TRBV11-2
j_call: TRBJ2-2
d_call: TRBD1
cdr3_aa: CASSLGQGTGELFF
cdr3_nt: TGTGCCAGCAGCTTGGGACAGGGGACCGGGGAGCTGTTTTTT

clone_size: many
v_call: TRBV7-9
j_call: TRBJ2-6
d_call: TRBD2
cdr3_aa: CASSLGEGSLSGANVLTF
cdr3_nt: TGTGCCAGCAGCTTGGGGGAGGGATCCCTCTCTGGGGCCAACGTCCTGACTTTC

clone_size: few
v_call: TRBV3-1
j_call: TRBJ2-3
d_call: NA
cdr3_aa: CASSQTVTDTQYF
cdr3_nt: TGTGCCAGCAGCCAGACCGTCACAGATACGCAGTATTTT

clone_size: NA
v_call: TRBV19
j_call: TRBJ2-1
d_call: TRBD1
cdr3_aa: CASSRSGGQGASYNEQFF
cdr3_nt: TGTGCCAGTAGCCGATCGGGGGGACAGGGGGCTTCCTACAATGAGCAGTTCTTC

clone_size: few
v_call: TRBV20-1
j_call: TRBJ2-7
d_call: NA
cdr3_aa: CSASLGLYEQYF
cdr3_nt: TGCAGTGCTAGTTTGGGGCTCTACGAGCAGTACTTC

clone_size: few
v_call: TRBV10-2
j_call: TRBJ2-2
d_call: NA
cdr3_aa: CASRGVAGELFF
cdr3_nt: TGCGCCAGCAGGGGAGTGGCCGGGGAGCTGTTTTTT

clone_size: NA
v_call: TRBV29-1
j_call: TRBJ2-5
d_call: TRBD2
cdr3_aa: CSALRLAAQETQYF
cdr3_nt: TGCAGCGCCCTACGACTAGCGGCCCAAGAGACCCAGTACTTC

clone_size: many
v_call: TRBV10-2
j_call: TRBJ2-7
d_call: TRBD2
cdr3_aa: CASSGGLANSYEQYF
cdr3_nt: TGCGCCAGCAGTGGCGGACTAGCGAACTCCTACGAGCAGTACTTC

clone_size: many
v_call: TRBV20-1
j_call: TRBJ1-1
d_call: NA
cdr3_aa: CSARDLVEAFF
cdr3_nt: TGCAGTGCTAGAGATCTAGTTGAAGCTTTCTTT

clone_size: NA
v_call: TRBV6-2/TRBV6-3
j_call: TRBJ2-7
d_call: TRBD1
cdr3_aa: CASKGLRDRVSYEQYF
cdr3_nt: TGTGCCAGCAAGGGGCTCCGGGACAGGGTCTCCTACGAGCAGTACTTC

clone_size: NA
v_call: TRBV21-1
j_call: TRBJ2-1
d_call: NA
cdr3_aa: CASNRGGYPIEFF
cdr3_nt: TGTGCCAGCAATCGGGGAGGCTATCCCATTGAGTTCTTC

clone_size: NA
v_call: TRBV7-8
j_call: TRBJ1-2
d_call: TRBD1
cdr3_aa: CASSLVRTGALYGYTF
cdr3_nt: TGTGCCAGCAGCTTAGTACGGACAGGGGCCCTCTATGGCTACACCTTC

clone_size: few
v_call: TRBV20-1
j_call: TRBJ2-1
d_call: NA
cdr3_aa: CSAPGNEQFF
cdr3_nt: TGCAGTGCCCCCGGAAATGAGCAGTTCTTC

clone_size: few
v_call: TRBV5-1
j_call: TRBJ2-3
d_call: NA
cdr3_aa: CASSRWGDTQYF
cdr3_nt: TGCGCCAGCAGCAGATGGGGCGATACGCAGTATTTT

clone_size: NA
v_call: TRBV2
j_call: TRBJ1-5
d_call: NA
cdr3_aa: CASSDPGSYQPQHF
cdr3_nt: TGTGCCAGCAGTGATCCAGGGTCCTATCAGCCCCAGCATTTT

clone_size: many
v_call: TRBV30
j_call: TRBJ1-1
d_call: NA
cdr3_aa: CAWSYLDEAFF
cdr3_nt: TGTGCCTGGAGTTATCTGGATGAAGCTTTCTTT

clone_size: many
v_call: TRBV12-3/TRBV12-4
j_call: TRBJ2-7
d_call: NA
cdr3_aa: CASSPARMTYEQYF
cdr3_nt: TGTGCCAGCAGCCCGGCCAGAATGACCTACGAGCAGTACTTC

clone_size: few
v_call: TRBV6-2/TRBV6-3
j_call: TRBJ1-5
d_call: NA
cdr3_aa: CASSYSEENQPQHF
cdr3_nt: TGTGCCAGCAGTTACTCCGAGGAAAATCAGCCCCAGCATTTT

clone_size: few
v_call: TRBV2
j_call: TRBJ1-2
d_call: NA
cdr3_aa: CASSERAGTYGYTF
cdr3_nt: TGTGCCAGCAGTGAACGGGCAGGAACCTATGGCTACACCTTC

clone_size: many
v_call: TRBV5-1
j_call: TRBJ2-7
d_call: NA
cdr3_aa: CASSSTYEQYF
cdr3_nt: TGCGCCAGCAGCTCGACCTACGAGCAGTACTTC

clone_size: few
v_call: TRBV13
j_call: TRBJ2-1
d_call: TRBD1
cdr3_aa: CASSPRIGQGVYEQFF
cdr3_nt: TGTGCCAGCAGCCCACGAATCGGACAGGGAGTCTATGAGCAGTTCTTC

clone_size: NA
v_call: TRBV2
j_call: TRBJ2-6
d_call: TRBD1
cdr3_aa: CASTTGAGANVLTF
cdr3_nt: TGTGCCAGCACAACAGGGGCTGGGGCCAACGTCCTGACTTTC

clone_size: few
v_call: TRBV12-3/TRBV12-4
j_call: TRBJ1-2
d_call: TRBD1
cdr3_aa: CASSLGGGRNYGYTF
cdr3_nt: TGTGCCAGCAGTCTGGGAGGGGGCAGGAACTATGGCTACACCTTC

clone_size: few
v_call: TRBV9
j_call: TRBJ2-7
d_call: NA
cdr3_aa: CASSVGAGAYEQYF
cdr3_nt: TGTGCCAGCAGCGTAGGGGCAGGGGCTTACGAGCAGTACTTC

clone_size: NA
v_call: TRBV9
j_call: TRBJ2-5
d_call: NA
cdr3_aa: CASSVATQETQYF
cdr3_nt: TGTGCCAGCAGCGTAGCTACCCAAGAGACCCAGTACTTC

clone_size: few
v_call: TRBV28
j_call: TRBJ2-7
d_call: NA
cdr3_aa: CASSITPYEQYF
cdr3_nt: TGTGCCAGCAGCATTACGCCCTACGAGCAGTACTTC

clone_size: few
v_call: TRBV7-6
j_call: TRBJ2-5
d_call: TRBD1
cdr3_aa: CASSSSRDRGQTQYF
cdr3_nt: TGTGCCAGCAGCTCTAGCCGGGACAGGGGGCAGACCCAGTACTTC

clone_size: few
v_call: TRBV10-3
j_call: TRBJ2-2
d_call: TRBD2
cdr3_aa: CAISVHLAGYANTGELFF
cdr3_nt: TGTGCCATCAGTGTCCACCTAGCGGGGTACGCGAACACCGGGGAGCTGTTTTTT

clone_size: few
v_call: TRBV6-5
j_call: TRBJ2-1
d_call: NA
cdr3_aa: CASQLWGGTYNEQFF
cdr3_nt: TGTGCCAGCCAACTCTGGGGCGGGACCTACAATGAGCAGTTCTTC

clone_size: many
v_call: TRBV30
j_call: TRBJ1-1
d_call: NA
cdr3_aa: CAWNRMNTEAFF
cdr3_nt: TGTGCCTGGAATCGAATGAACACTGAAGCTTTCTTT

clone_size: NA
v_call: TRBV2
j_call: TRBJ1-2
d_call: TRBD1
cdr3_aa: CASSGQGNYGYTF
cdr3_nt: TGTGCCAGCAGCGGACAGGGGAACTATGGCTACACCTTC

clone_size: many
v_call: TRBV6-2/TRBV6-3
j_call: TRBJ2-5
d_call: NA
cdr3_aa: CASSSGPGTQYF
cdr3_nt: TGTGCCAGCAGTTCGGGACCTGGGACCCAGTACTTC

clone_size: NA
v_call: TRBV4-2
j_call: TRBJ2-1
d_call: TRBD2
cdr3_aa: CASSQMTSGGNEQFF
cdr3_nt: TGTGCCAGCAGCCAGATGACTAGCGGGGGCAATGAGCAGTTCTTC

clone_size: few
v_call: TRBV2
j_call: TRBJ2-3
d_call: TRBD1
cdr3_aa: CASRPGTELPDTQYF
cdr3_nt: TGTGCCAGCAGACCCGGGACAGAGCTGCCAGATACGCAGTATTTT

clone_size: many
v_call: TRBV5-1
j_call: TRBJ1-5
d_call: NA
cdr3_aa: CASSLIPGGNQPQHF
cdr3_nt: TGCGCCAGCAGCTTAATTCCCGGGGGCAATCAGCCCCAGCATTTT

clone_size: NA
v_call: TRBV6-1
j_call: TRBJ2-3
d_call: TRBD2
cdr3_aa: CASSEGGPGFGTQYF
cdr3_nt: TGTGCCAGCAGTGAGGGAGGGCCGGGTTTTGGTACGCAGTATTTT

clone_size: NA
v_call: TRBV6-5
j_call: TRBJ2-1
d_call: NA
cdr3_aa: CAVKGPTVGEQFF
cdr3_nt: TGTGCCGTTAAGGGACCCACCGTTGGGGAGCAGTTCTTC

clone_size: NA
v_call: TRBV29-1
j_call: TRBJ1-2
d_call: NA
cdr3_aa: CSAGLNYGYTF
cdr3_nt: TGCAGTGCGGGCCTTAACTATGGCTACACCTTC

clone_size: few
v_call: TRBV12-3/TRBV12-4
j_call: TRBJ1-6
d_call: NA
cdr3_aa: CASSLKPPRDRSTSSYNSPLHF
cdr3_nt: TGTGCCAGCAGTCTAAAACCCCCTCGAGACAGGAGCACGAGCTCCTATAATTCACCCCTCCACTTT

clone_size: few
v_call: TRBV9
j_call: TRBJ1-4
d_call: NA
cdr3_aa: CASSVGLELSNEKLFF
cdr3_nt: TGTGCCAGCAGCGTAGGTCTGGAGCTGTCTAATGAAAAACTGTTTTTT

clone_size: many
v_call: TRBV27
j_call: TRBJ1-1
d_call: TRBD1
cdr3_aa: CASAGQINTEAFF
cdr3_nt: TGTGCCAGCGCGGGACAGATAAACACTGAAGCTTTCTTT

clone_size: many
v_call: TRBV7-6
j_call: TRBJ2-3
d_call: TRBD1
cdr3_aa: CASSLAGTGDNTQYF
cdr3_nt: TGTGCCAGCAGCTTAGCCGGGACAGGGGATAATACGCAGTATTTT

clone_size: few
v_call: TRBV7-9
j_call: TRBJ2-7
d_call: TRBD1
cdr3_aa: CASSPIRGRGTYEQYF
cdr3_nt: TGTGCCAGCAGCCCCATAAGAGGCAGGGGGACCTACGAGCAGTACTTC

clone_size: few
v_call: TRBV6-6
j_call: TRBJ1-5
d_call: NA
cdr3_aa: CASSYSGVVNQPQHF
cdr3_nt: TGTGCCAGCAGTTACTCCGGGGTGGTCAATCAGCCCCAGCATTTT

clone_size: many
v_call: TRBV20-1
j_call: TRBJ2-1
d_call: TRBD2
cdr3_aa: CSARRPGTINEQFF
cdr3_nt: TGCAGTGCTAGAAGGCCTGGGACTATCAATGAGCAGTTCTTC

clone_size: many
v_call: TRBV29-1
j_call: TRBJ2-5
d_call: NA
cdr3_aa: CSVERQEPGEETQYF
cdr3_nt: TGCAGCGTTGAAAGACAGGAGCCAGGGGAAGAGACCCAGTACTTC

clone_size: NA
v_call: TRBV5-6
j_call: TRBJ2-3
d_call: TRBD2
cdr3_aa: CASSLERGATDTQYF
cdr3_nt: TGTGCCAGCAGCTTGGAGCGGGGGGCCACAGATACGCAGTATTTT

clone_size: NA
v_call: TRBV11-2
j_call: TRBJ2-1
d_call: TRBD2
cdr3_aa: CASSSGLAGASKQFF
cdr3_nt: TGTGCCAGCAGCTCGGGACTAGCGGGAGCTTCAAAGCAGTTCTTC

clone_size: NA
v_call: TRBV7-9
j_call: TRBJ1-1
d_call: NA
cdr3_aa: CASSRGATEAFF
cdr3_nt: TGTGCCAGCAGCCGAGGAGCCACTGAAGCTTTCTTT